The 14 T cell receptor beta chains presented below share a single source sample, sequenced in a study of CD8+CD57+ T cells in acquired aplastic anemia. The template for TCR beta VDJ and CDR3 sequence profiling was genomic DNA. In TCRdb, the reads were re-called with MiXCR into one record per CDR3 protein. The data show more than 100,000 distinct CDR3 sequences, with around 48% seen just once and about 2.3% held by the top ten. Sequenced input: sorted CD4+, CD8+, or CD8+CD57+ T cells (not recorded which) from PBMCs. These receptors originate from a human donor in good health, serving as a control.

This clonotype occurred many times. The gene calls are TRBV4-1 and TRBJ1-6, with D maybe TRBD1 (6 bases). Between the trimmed V and J ends, which lost 0 bases and 4 bases, there was a span of 28 bases. Germline lookup yields CDR1 MGHRA and CDR2 YSYEKL. The length of the CDR3 is 22 residues. The CDR3 nucleotides read TGCGCCAGCAGCCAAGAAAGTTTTAGTCTGGACAGACCAAGTAAATATAATTCACCCCTCCACTTT. It is translated as CASSQESFSLDRPSKYNSPLHF.

This rearrangement joins TRBV19 to TRBJ2-5; 11 bases are a match to TRBD1. CDR1 is LNHDA, CDR2 SQIVND, per germline (reference sequence). Trimming cost V 1 base and J 2 bases; bases outside gene matches: 6. The CDR3 contains 17 residues. The CDR3 coding sequence is TGTGCCAGTAGTATAGGTTACCGGGACAGGGGGCAAGAGACCCAGTACTTC. Translated: CASSIGYRDRGQETQYF.

V usage is TRBV20-1 and J usage is TRBJ2-3, with 9 nucleotides matching TRBD2. The CDR3 covers 15 residues. Unmatched junction bases numbered 6, after V lost 4 bases and J lost 1 base. Germline lookup yields CDR1 DFQATT and CDR2 SNEGSKA (reference sequence). Written as DNA, the CDR3 is TGCAGTGCTATCAAGAGGACTAGCGGCACAGATACGCAGTATTTT. Protein sequence: CSAIKRTSGTDTQYF.

This clonotype occurred a few times. J is TRBJ2-1 and V is TRBV7-8, with no clear D. The germline V gene encodes CDR1 SGHVS and CDR2 FQNEAQ. The V end lost 2 bases, the J end lost 8 bases, and 4 bases lay between the germline ends. The CDR3 consists of 11 residues. For the CDR3, the DNA is TGTGCCAGCAGCTTATCCTATGAGCAGTTCTTC. It encodes CASSLSYEQFF. The complete variable domain, with remaining parts taken from reference TRBV7-8 and TRBJ2-1, reads GAGVSQSPRYKVAKRGQDVALRCDPISGHVSLFWYQQALGQGPEFLTYFQNEAQLDKSGLPSDRFFAERPEGSVSTLKIQRTQQEDSAVYLCASSLSYEQFFGPGTRLTVL.

This clonotype was detected many times. The rearrangement uses TRBV6-1 and TRBJ2-2; D is unresolved. Germline CDR1 and CDR2: MNHNS and SASEGT. This CDR3 is 14 amino acids long. The germline V and J ends were trimmed by 5 bases and 1 base, with 8 bases remaining between them. DNA for the CDR3: TGTGCCAGCAGTCGCGAACGGAACACCGGGGAGCTGTTTTTT. Translating gives CASSRERNTGELFF.

The sample holds many counts of this clonotype. The rearrangement links TRBV20-1 to TRBJ1-1; no clear D gene. This CDR3 has 13 amino acids. V gave up 0 bases and J gave up 6 bases, with 11 bases separating them. Germline V gene lookup returns CDR1 DFQATT and CDR2 SNEGSKA (reference sequence). The CDR3 DNA reads as TGCAGTGCTAGAGATGTCACTCGCGCTGAAGCTTTCTTT. Translated: CSARDVTRAEAFF.

In the case of this clonotype: One end of the junction varies from germline; a read error may be responsible. The rearrangement links TRBV2 to TRBJ2-7, with D perhaps matching TRBD2 (6 bases). Germline V lookup: CDR1 SNHLY, CDR2 FYNNEI. The CDR3 runs to 16 residues. The CDR3 reads CASGGTRAPTMPIGNF. CDR3 bases: TGTGCCAGCGGGGGGACGAGGGCACCGACCATGCCGATCGGAAACTTC.

The CDR3 DNA reads TGTGCCAGCAGCACTGCTTTGGGACACCGGGAGGCATATACGCAGTATTTT. Translating it yields CASSTALGHREAYTQYF. The V call is TRBV7-3, the J call TRBJ2-3, with D perhaps TRBD2 (7 bases). V shed 5 bases and J shed 7 bases, with 25 bases lying between them. The germline gives CDR1 SGHTA, CDR2 FQGTGA. The CDR3 consists of 17 residues.

A note on this clonotype: The junction does not match germline at one end; this may be a read error. This chain joins TRBV15 and TRBJ2-3; D is unclear. The germline V gene encodes CDR1 LNHNV and CDR2 YYDKDF (reference sequence). The CDR3 has 15 amino acids. The CDR3 nucleotides are TGTGCCACCAGCAACCTGAGCCCGGGCACAGATACGCGGTATTTT. Translating gives CATSNLSPGTDTRYF.

This clonotype showed up just a few times. The chain couples TRBV4-3 to TRBJ2-7; 15 positions match TRBD2. The CDR3 is made up of 16 amino acids. Germline V CDR1 and CDR2: LGHNA, YSLEER. V was clipped by 5 bases and J by 2 bases; unmatched bases: 4. The CDR3 loop reads CASSRTSGGATYEQYF. CDR3 coding DNA: TGCGCCAGCAGCAGGACTAGCGGGGGGGCGACCTACGAGCAGTACTTC.

This clonotype was observed at least ten times. The chain carries TRBV4-2 and TRBJ1-2; D unresolved. V was trimmed by 0 bases and J by 8 bases, leaving 13 bases between them. The CDR3 is 14 residues long. Looked up from germline, CDR1 is LGHNA and CDR2 is YNFKEQ. The CDR3 loop is CASSQEGSWGGYTF. In nucleotides, the CDR3 is TGTGCCAGCAGCCAAGAGGGGTCTTGGGGAGGCTACACCTTC.

This clonotype was counted at least ten times. The V call is TRBV12-3 or TRBV12-4, the J call TRBJ1-1, with a weak D call TRBD1 (6 bases). V lost 5 bases and J lost 3, with 19 bases in between. The length of the CDR3 is 16 residues. CDR3 in amino acids: CASSQSRGFGDTEAFF. In nucleotides, the CDR3 is TGTGCCAGCAGTCAATCCAGGGGATTCGGTGACACTGAAGCTTTCTTT.

This clonotype occurred many times. V gene TRBV12-3 or TRBV12-4 combines with J gene TRBJ1-2; D unresolved. The ends were cut back, 2 bases at V and 7 bases at J, with 11 bases in the middle. The CDR3 loop spans 13 amino acids. CDR3 loop: CASSLSAAFGYTF. CDR3 coding DNA: TGTGCCAGCAGTTTAAGTGCGGCTTTTGGCTACACCTTC.

Note on this clonotype: No conserved phenylalanine or tryptophan is present at the end of the CDR3, so a read error is the likely explanation. Because the CDR3's place on the DNA is in doubt, the DNA is left out and the CDR3 is given as listed by TCRdb. V usage is TRBV7-9 and J usage is TRBJ2-7. CDR1 and CDR2 from the germline V gene are SEHNR and FQNEAQ (reference sequence). The CDR3 is made up of 12 amino acids, end residues included. CDR3 amino acids: CASSLVFDEQCL.